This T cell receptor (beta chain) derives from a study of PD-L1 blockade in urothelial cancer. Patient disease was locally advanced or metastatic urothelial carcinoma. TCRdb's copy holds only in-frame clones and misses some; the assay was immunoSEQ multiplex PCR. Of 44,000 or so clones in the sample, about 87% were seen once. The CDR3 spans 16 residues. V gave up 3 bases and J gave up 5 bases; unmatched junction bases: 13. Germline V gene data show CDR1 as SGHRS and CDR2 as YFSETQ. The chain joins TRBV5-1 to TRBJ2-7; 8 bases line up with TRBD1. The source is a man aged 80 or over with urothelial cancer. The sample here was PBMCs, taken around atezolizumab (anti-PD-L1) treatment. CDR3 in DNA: TGCGCCAGCAGCTCCGAAAGCACAGGGGGTACGGACGAGCAGTACTTC. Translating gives CASSSESTGGTDEQYF.